Detailed here is one TCR beta chain. This clonotype was detected many times. What this receptor recognizes is not known. Nothing much larger sits one base from this clone, and base qualities are not available. This record belongs to a study of blood T cells in healthy people across ages (dated by TCRdb to about 2015). A note on the overall study: In model experiments, template switching captured about one uniquely barcoded TCR beta cDNA molecule for every two T cells. To track age-related changes in TCR beta repertoire diversity, the study relied on deep sequencing normalized with unique cDNA molecular identifiers. Donors were grouped into four age groups: young (average 16 years), middle-aged (less than 40), aged (around 62) and long-lived (around 80). Donors of different ages were randomly distributed across sequencing lanes to avoid experimental bias. Using the same blood draw, the study looked at two additional independent replicas of 1 million unique cDNA reads for two donors, one aged 18 to 30 and the other aged 80 or older.

The donors were a few dozen Caucasian individuals from Russia, aged roughly 6 to 100 years, who were systemically healthy. Approximately 10 milliliters of peripheral blood were collected from each donor into EDTA-treated Vacutainer tubes. Ficoll-Paque density-gradient centrifugation was used to isolate PBMCs, with at least 7 million obtained per sample. Trizol reagent was used to extract total RNA from PBMCs, with at least 6 micrograms per sample. For every donor, an aliquot of PBMCs went through flow cytometry to measure the percentages of naive CD45RAhigh/CD27high T cells. Broad study findings and their caveats: Estimates of total diversity based on one million sequenced T cells were considered lower bounds and underestimates. Donor CMV infection status was unknown, potentially confounding age-related changes in expanded clonotypes. Since profiling was done on bulk unsorted PBMCs, naive and antigen-experienced compartments could not be conclusively compared. Observed TCR beta diversity per million T cells fell roughly linearly with age, and a significant reduction was already apparent by age roughly 40. Compared with the aged group, the long-lived group had more naive CD4+ T cells, fewer expanded clones and increased TCR diversity, a pattern suggesting age selection. The percentage of naive T cells measured by flow cytometry correlated strongly with observed TCR beta diversity.

The V end loses 4 bases and the J end loses 11 bases, and a stretch of 23 bases separates them. The CDR3 contains 15 residues, cysteine and phenylalanine counted. Just CDR3 DNA is preserved here, 45 bases in frame from base 1. From a lookup of the germline V gene, CDR1 and CDR2 are MNHEY and SVGAGI. Library construction relied on 5' RACE. Instrument on record: Illumina HiSeq 2500. A second roughly 6 to 11 cycle PCR used a sample-barcoded 5' primer and a J-beta primer mix. A template-switch 5' adaptor carrying 12 random nucleotides introduced a unique molecular identifier onto each TCR beta cDNA molecule. Each sample yielded at least 2.5 million CDR3-containing paired-end reads. First-strand cDNA was synthesized from all RNA with the Mint cDNA synthesis kit, primed by a TRBC-specific oligonucleotide. After uracil-DNA glycosylase treatment, a first 18-cycle PCR used universal primers M1SS and BC2_uni_R on all cDNA. In the source study's methods: Each sample was normalized by randomly selecting 1 million high-quality reads, each carrying a distinct molecular identifier. Instead of being binned into consensus sequences, reads with shared molecular identifiers were discarded. CDR3 identification, clonotype clustering and error correction used MiTCR with a Q25 quality threshold and the strictest error-elimination algorithm. Lower-bound total TCR beta diversity was estimated with a nonparametric unseen species model using Euler transformation. TCRdb handled the public reads itself, with Q25 trimming in fastp and clone calling in MiXCR, and kept productive beta chains. Every distinct CDR3 protein forms one entry, paired with its most common genes and DNA. The authors' filters were not applied to this entry. The sample includes over 500,000 distinct CDR3 sequences, with 40% to 65% observed a single time. The top ten clonotypes cover approximately 13% of the sample.

Specimen: blood. The V gene is TRBV6-5 and the J gene is TRBJ1-1; the D region possibly corresponds to TRBD1 (6 bases align). The source of this sequence is a woman aged 80 or older in good health. The DNA sequence is TGTGCCAGCAGTTCCCTGAGCGGGGGGGCGGGAGAGGCTTTCTTT. It translates as CASSSLSGGAGEAFF.